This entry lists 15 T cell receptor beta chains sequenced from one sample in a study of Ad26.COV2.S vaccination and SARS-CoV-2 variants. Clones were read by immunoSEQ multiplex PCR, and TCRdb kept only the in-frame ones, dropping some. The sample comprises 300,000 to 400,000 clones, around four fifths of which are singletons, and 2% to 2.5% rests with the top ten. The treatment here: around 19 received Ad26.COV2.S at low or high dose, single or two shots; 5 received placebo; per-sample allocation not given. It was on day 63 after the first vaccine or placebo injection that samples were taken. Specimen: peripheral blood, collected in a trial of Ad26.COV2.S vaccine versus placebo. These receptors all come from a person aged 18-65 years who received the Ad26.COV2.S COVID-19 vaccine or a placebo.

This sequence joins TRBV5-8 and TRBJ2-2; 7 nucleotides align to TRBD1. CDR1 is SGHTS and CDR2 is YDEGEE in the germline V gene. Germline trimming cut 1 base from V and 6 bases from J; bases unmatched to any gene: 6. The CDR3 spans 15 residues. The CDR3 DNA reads TGTGCCAGCAGCTTGCGAAGGGGGCGGCCCGGGGAGCTGTTTTTT. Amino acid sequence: CASSLRRGRPGELFF.

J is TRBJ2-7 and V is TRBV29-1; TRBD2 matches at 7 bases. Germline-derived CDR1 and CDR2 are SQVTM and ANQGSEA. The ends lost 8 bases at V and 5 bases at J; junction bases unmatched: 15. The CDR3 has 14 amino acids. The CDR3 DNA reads TGCAGCACCCGCGAGGGAGGGCTCCGCAACGAGCAGTACTTC. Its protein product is CSTREGGLRNEQYF.

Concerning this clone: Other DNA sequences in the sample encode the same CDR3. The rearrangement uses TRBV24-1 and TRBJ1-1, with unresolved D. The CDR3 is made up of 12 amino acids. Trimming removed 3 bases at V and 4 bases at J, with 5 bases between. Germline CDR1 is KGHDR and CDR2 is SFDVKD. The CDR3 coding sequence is TGTGCCACCAGTGATCGGGGCACTGAAGCTTTCTTT. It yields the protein CATSDRGTEAFF.

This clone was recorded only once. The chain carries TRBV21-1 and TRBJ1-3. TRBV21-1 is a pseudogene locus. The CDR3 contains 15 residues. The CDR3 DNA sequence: TGTGCCAGCAGCAAAGATAAAGACTCTGGAAACACCATATATTTT. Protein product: CASSKDKDSGNTIYF.

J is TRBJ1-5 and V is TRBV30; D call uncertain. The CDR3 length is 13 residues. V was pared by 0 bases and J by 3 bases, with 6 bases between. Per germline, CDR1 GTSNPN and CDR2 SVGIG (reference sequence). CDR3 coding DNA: TGTGCCTGGAGTGTACGTGACAATCAGCCCCAGCATTTT. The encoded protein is CAWSVRDNQPQHF. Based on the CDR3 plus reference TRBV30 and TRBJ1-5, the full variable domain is SQTIHQWPATLVQPVGSPLSLECTVEGTSNPNLYWYRQAAGRGLQLLFYSVGIGQISSEVPQNLSASRPQDRQFILSSKKLLLSDSGFYLCAWSVRDNQPQHFGDGTRLSIL.

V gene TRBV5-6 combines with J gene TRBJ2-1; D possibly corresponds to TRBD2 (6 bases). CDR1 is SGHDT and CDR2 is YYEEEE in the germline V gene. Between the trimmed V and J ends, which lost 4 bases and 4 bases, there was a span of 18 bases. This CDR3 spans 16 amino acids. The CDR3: CASSQGLSSLYNEQFF. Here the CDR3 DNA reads TGTGCCAGCAGCCAGGGACTTTCGTCTCTGTACAATGAGCAGTTCTTC.

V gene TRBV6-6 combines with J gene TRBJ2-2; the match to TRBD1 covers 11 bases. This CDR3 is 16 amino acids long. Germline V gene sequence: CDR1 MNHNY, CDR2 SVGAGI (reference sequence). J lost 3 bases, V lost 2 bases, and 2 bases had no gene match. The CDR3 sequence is CASSYRTGGDTGELFF. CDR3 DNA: TGTGCCAGCAGTTACCGGACAGGGGGCGACACCGGGGAGCTGTTTTTT.

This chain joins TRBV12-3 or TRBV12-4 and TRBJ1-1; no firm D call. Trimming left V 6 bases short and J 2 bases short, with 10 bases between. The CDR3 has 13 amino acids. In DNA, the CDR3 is TGTGCCAGCAGAGTTGCGGGTAACACTGAAGCTTTCTTT. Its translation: CASRVAGNTEAFF.

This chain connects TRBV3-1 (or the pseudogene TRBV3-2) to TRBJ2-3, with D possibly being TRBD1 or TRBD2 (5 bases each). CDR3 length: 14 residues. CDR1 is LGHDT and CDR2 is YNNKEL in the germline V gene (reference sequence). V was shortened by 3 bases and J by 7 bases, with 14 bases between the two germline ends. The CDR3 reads CASSQGVISNTQYF. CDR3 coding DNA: TGTGCCAGCAGCCAGGGGGTTATTTCAAATACGCAGTATTTT.

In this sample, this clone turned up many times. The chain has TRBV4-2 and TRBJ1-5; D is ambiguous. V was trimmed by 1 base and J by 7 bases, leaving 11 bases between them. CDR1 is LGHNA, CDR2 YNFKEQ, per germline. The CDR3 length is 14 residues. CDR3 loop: CASSQALDKQPQHF. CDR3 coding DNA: TGTGCCAGCAGCCAAGCTCTGGATAAGCAGCCCCAGCATTTT.

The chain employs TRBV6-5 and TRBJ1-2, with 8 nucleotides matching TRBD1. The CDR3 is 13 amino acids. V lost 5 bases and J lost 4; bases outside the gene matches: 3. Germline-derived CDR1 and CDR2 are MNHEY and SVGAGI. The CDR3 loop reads CASSQGTGYGYTF. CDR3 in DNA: TGTGCCAGCAGTCAGGGGACAGGCTATGGCTACACCTTC.

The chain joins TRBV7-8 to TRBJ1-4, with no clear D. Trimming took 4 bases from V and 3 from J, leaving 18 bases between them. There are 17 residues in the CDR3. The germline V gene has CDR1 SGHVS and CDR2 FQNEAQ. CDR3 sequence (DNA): TGTGCCAGCAGCTCCCTCGGGGAACGGATGGCTAATGAAAAACTGTTTTTT. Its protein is CASSSLGERMANEKLFF.

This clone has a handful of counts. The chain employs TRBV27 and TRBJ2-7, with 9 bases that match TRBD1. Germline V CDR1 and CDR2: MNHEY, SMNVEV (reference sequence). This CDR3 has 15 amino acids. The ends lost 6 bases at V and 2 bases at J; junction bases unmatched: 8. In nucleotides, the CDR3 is TGTGCCAGCAGGCGGTCCGGGACAGGGACCTACGAGCAGTACTTC. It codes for CASRRSGTGTYEQYF.

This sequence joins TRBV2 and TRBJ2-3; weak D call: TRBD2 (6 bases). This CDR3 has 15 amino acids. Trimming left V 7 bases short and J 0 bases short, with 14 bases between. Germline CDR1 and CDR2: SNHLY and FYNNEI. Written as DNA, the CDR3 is TGTGCCAGCACCGGCGGGGCGGGTAGCACAGATACGCAGTATTTT. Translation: CASTGGAGSTDTQYF.

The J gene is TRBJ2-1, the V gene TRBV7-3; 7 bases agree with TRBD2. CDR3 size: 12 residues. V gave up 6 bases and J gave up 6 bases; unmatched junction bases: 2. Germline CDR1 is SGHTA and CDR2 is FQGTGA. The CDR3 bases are TGTGCCAGCAGGGGGAGGGGCAATGAGCAGTTCTTC. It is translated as CASRGRGNEQFF.